This entry lists 5 T cell receptor beta chains sequenced from one sample in a study of blood T cell repertoires in COVID-19. Here immunoSEQ multiplex PCR was the method, and the copy in TCRdb shows in-frame clones only, minus some. The sample has roughly 48,000 clones, around four fifths seen once; the top ten hold around 4.9%. The sequenced sample consisted of peripheral blood. These receptors all stem from a human donor in a cohort sampled during active COVID-19.

V and J are TRBV7-8 and TRBJ1-1; D call uncertain. The CDR3 has 13 amino acids. The ends were cut back, 5 bases at V and 4 bases at J, with 11 bases in the middle. The germline CDR1 and CDR2 sequences are SGHVS and FQNEAQ. This CDR3 is CASSGRVATEAFF. Here the CDR3 DNA reads TGTGCCAGCAGCGGTCGAGTTGCCACTGAAGCTTTCTTT.

This chain links TRBV29-1 with TRBJ1-2; the match to TRBD1 covers 9 bases. The trim removed 7 bases at V and 8 bases at J, leaving 8 bases unmatched. The CDR3 loop spans 12 amino acids. The germline V gene has CDR1 SQVTM and CDR2 ANQGSEA. This CDR3 reads CSAEGDREGYTF. The CDR3 bases are TGCAGCGCCGAAGGGGACAGGGAGGGCTACACCTTC.

J is TRBJ2-3 and V is TRBV25-1; the match to TRBD2 covers 7 bases. Germline V gives CDR1 MGHDK, CDR2 SYGVNS. V lost 7 bases to trimming and J lost 5 bases; unmatched junction nucleotides: 9. The CDR3 sequence is 14 residues long. For the CDR3, the DNA is TGTGCCAGCAATAAGGTGGGGGGGAAAGATACGCAGTATTTT. Translating it yields CASNKVGGKDTQYF.

A single count supports this clone. The V gene is TRBV6-5, the J gene TRBJ2-1; the D is unclear. There are 15 residues in the CDR3. V lost 9 bases and J 0 bases, leaving 15 bases between the germline ends. Germline CDR1 reads MNHEY; CDR2 reads SVGAGI. CDR3 bases: TGTGCCAGTTGTAAGGCGGCGCCCTCCTACAATGAGCAGTTCTTC. It encodes CASCKAAPSYNEQFF.

The V gene is TRBV6-1, the J gene TRBJ1-5, with 8 bases identical to TRBD1. The germline V gene encodes CDR1 MNHNS and CDR2 SASEGT. Trimming removed 8 bases from V and 6 bases from J; junction bases left unmatched: 3. The CDR3 covers 12 residues. The CDR3 DNA is TGTGCCAGCCAGGGGGCTTTTCAGCCCCAGCATTTT. It specifies CASQGAFQPQHF.